Each of the 25 T cell receptor beta chains below was sequenced from the same sample in a study of control samples from healthy donors and cancer patients. TCRdb keeps only in-frame clones here, not all; method: immunoSEQ multiplex PCR. The table includes 45,000 to 70,000 clones, more than 85% detected once. Material for sequencing was PBMCs. The source of these receptors is a man younger than 45 with colorectal cancer.

The chain uses TRBV7-2 and TRBJ1-5, with D uncertain. The CDR3 is 13 residues long. Germline V lookup: CDR1 SGHTA, CDR2 FQGNSA. V gave up 1 base and J gave up 7 bases, with 8 bases separating them. In DNA, the CDR3 is TGTGCCAGCAGCTTAGTGGCTAGGCAGCCCCAGCATTTT. This gives the protein CASSLVARQPQHF.

V gene TRBV5-6 combines with J gene TRBJ2-2; TRBD1 matches at 7 bases. The CDR3 spans 15 residues. After removal of 1 base from V and 2 bases from J, the junction contained 2 bases not matched to a gene. Germline V gene data show CDR1 as SGHDT and CDR2 as YYEEEE. The CDR3: CASSLNRGNTGELFF. The CDR3 nucleotides are TGTGCCAGCAGCTTGAACAGGGGTAACACCGGGGAGCTGTTTTTT.

The chain couples TRBV6-2 or TRBV6-3 to TRBJ2-3, with D unresolved. V was cut by 3 bases and J by 4 bases, with 17 bases left in between. The CDR3 is made up of 16 amino acids. Germline V gives CDR1 MNHEY, CDR2 SVGEGT. This CDR3 reads CASSYGTTSTPDTQYF. The DNA of the CDR3 is TGTGCCAGCAGTTATGGAACGACAAGTACGCCAGATACGCAGTATTTT.

The V and J genes are TRBV7-2 and TRBJ2-1, with a possible D match to TRBD2 (5 bases). CDR1 and CDR2 (germline): SGHTA, FQGNSA. The CDR3 covers 16 residues. V lost 1 base and J 8 bases, leaving 18 bases between the germline ends. The CDR3 sequence: CASSLVAGGTMDEQFF. Here the CDR3 DNA reads TGTGCCAGCAGCTTAGTGGCGGGTGGTACGATGGATGAGCAGTTCTTC.

This chain connects TRBV30 to TRBJ2-2; D gene unclear. The CDR3 is 14 amino acids. Germline CDR1 GTSNPN, CDR2 SVGIG (reference sequence). V was cut by 1 base and J by 4 bases, with 10 bases left in between. In DNA form, the CDR3 reads TGTGCCTGGAGTGCTGGGGTTCTCACCGGGGAGCTGTTTTTT. Amino acid sequence: CAWSAGVLTGELFF.

This clone was picked up a small number of times. This CDR3 is also generated by other DNA sequences in the sample. The chain carries TRBV6-2 or TRBV6-3 and TRBJ2-5; either TRBD1 or TRBD2 may fit D (6 bases each). Trimming pared 2 bases from V and 4 bases from J, leaving 17 bases between. Germline V gene sequence: CDR1 MNHEY, CDR2 SVGEGT. The CDR3 is 16 residues long. CDR3 DNA: TGTGCCAGCAGTTACGGCCGGGGGCCTAAACCAGAGACCCAGTACTTC. Translation gives CASSYGRGPKPETQYF.

The chain has TRBV3-1 (or the pseudogene TRBV3-2) and TRBJ2-7; D is ambiguous. Looked up from germline, CDR1 is LGHDT and CDR2 is YNNKEL (reference sequence). CDR3 length: 16 amino acids. Deletions cut 2 bases from V and 3 bases from J, with 17 bases between. CDR3 sequence: CASSQLPGGTFYEQYV. In DNA, the CDR3 is TGTGCCAGCAGCCAACTCCCAGGCGGAACCTTCTACGAGCAGTACGTC.

This rearrangement joins TRBV30 to TRBJ1-3; TRBD1 is a possible D gene (6 bases). Looked up from germline, CDR1 is GTSNPN and CDR2 is SVGIG (reference sequence). There are 15 residues in the CDR3. With 2 bases removed from V and 0 bases from J, the gap between germline ends came to 11 bases. CDR3 sequence (DNA): TGTGCCTGGAGTAGGGGGGACCCCTCTGGAAACACCATATATTTT. This gives the protein CAWSRGDPSGNTIYF. Looking up the rest from reference TRBV30 and TRBJ1-3 gives the full variable domain: SQTIHQWPATLVQPVGSPLSLECTVEGTSNPNLYWYRQAAGRGLQLLFYSVGIGQISSEVPQNLSASRPQDRQFILSSKKLLLSDSGFYLCAWSRGDPSGNTIYFGEGSWLTVV.

This chain links TRBV5-6 with TRBJ2-3; D is unclear. Germline V gives CDR1 SGHDT, CDR2 YYEEEE. The CDR3 covers 13 residues. V lost 0 bases to trimming and J lost 0 bases, with 2 bases between them. The DNA for the CDR3 is TGTGCCAGCAGCTTGGGGAGCACAGATACGCAGTATTTT. It encodes CASSLGSTDTQYF.

The V and J genes are TRBV9 and TRBJ2-3; tentative D call: TRBD1 (6 bases). CDR3 length: 16 residues. Germline V gene sequence: CDR1 SGDLS, CDR2 YYNGEE. The V and J ends lost 3 bases and 2 bases respectively, with 16 bases between them. In DNA, the CDR3 is TGTGCCAGCAGCGAGGGACACAACGATTACACAGATACGCAGTATTTT. Protein sequence: CASSEGHNDYTDTQYF.

The chain has TRBV7-8 and TRBJ1-6, with D unresolved. The germline V gene has CDR1 SGHVS and CDR2 FQNEAQ. The V end was cut by 3 bases, the J end by 8 bases, with 23 bases between. The CDR3 totals 18 residues. CDR3 sequence (DNA): TGTGCCAGCAGCTTGACTATACCGCCCCCGGGAGGACATTCACCCCTCCACTTT. This sequence encodes CASSLTIPPPGGHSPLHF.

J is TRBJ1-2 and V is TRBV6-1; TRBD1 might be the D (6 bases). V lost 6 bases, J lost 7 bases, and 30 bases lay in between. Germline V CDR1 and CDR2: MNHNS, SASEGT. The CDR3 is 18 amino acids. DNA of the CDR3: TGTGCCAGCAGGGAATTCAGCCGGACAGCCATCCGTCGAGGTGGCTACACCTTC. It specifies CASREFSRTAIRRGGYTF.

The V gene is TRBV5-6, the J gene TRBJ1-2; the D gene is possibly TRBD1 (5 bases). V shed 4 bases and J shed 3 bases, with 13 bases lying between them. The CDR3 contains 14 residues. Germline V lookup: CDR1 SGHDT, CDR2 YYEEEE. The CDR3 spells CASSPGRGYYGYTF. CDR3 bases: TGTGCCAGCAGCCCCGGAAGGGGCTACTATGGCTACACCTTC.

This sequence joins TRBV5-1 and TRBJ1-1; 11 positions match TRBD1. Germline loops: CDR1 SGHRS, CDR2 YFSETQ. V trimming: 2 bases; J trimming: 2 bases; junction bases outside the gene matches: 8. This CDR3 spans 17 amino acids. CDR3 nucleotides: TGCGCCAGCAGCTTCTCCTCCTGGACAGGGGGCAACACTGAAGCTTTCTTT. It is translated as CASSFSSWTGGNTEAFF.

This rearrangement joins TRBV7-9 to TRBJ2-7; weak D call: TRBD2 (5 bases). V was clipped by 0 bases and J by 4 bases, with 10 bases between them. The germline V gene has CDR1 SEHNR and CDR2 FQNEAQ (reference sequence). CDR3 size: 14 residues. This CDR3 is CASSLAGAPYEQYF. The CDR3 region has the DNA TGTGCCAGCAGCTTAGCGGGAGCACCGTACGAGCAGTACTTC.

The rearrangement uses TRBV11-3 and TRBJ2-1, with 8 nucleotides matching TRBD1. The germline V gene has CDR1 SGHNT and CDR2 YENEEA. The CDR3 contains 16 residues. V shed 5 bases, J shed 0 bases, and the junction held 6 bases outside the gene matches. The CDR3 reads CASSRGTGGSYNEQFF. In nucleotides, the CDR3 is TGTGCCAGCAGCCGAGGAACAGGGGGCTCCTACAATGAGCAGTTCTTC.

The chain is built from TRBV19 and TRBJ1-5; 8 bases line up with TRBD1. With V trimmed by 4 bases and J by 1 base, 15 bases remained unmatched. The CDR3 runs 19 residues. In germline, CDR1 is LNHDA, CDR2 SQIVND (reference sequence). This chain's CDR3 is CASSTWTGLGDMSNQPQHF. CDR3 DNA: TGTGCCAGTAGTACCTGGACAGGGTTAGGCGATATGAGCAATCAGCCCCAGCATTTT.

The chain combines TRBV6-2 or TRBV6-3 with TRBJ1-6; 7 bases map to TRBD1. Germline V lookup: CDR1 MNHEY, CDR2 SVGEGT. Trimming removed 5 bases from V and 7 bases from J; junction bases left unmatched: 8. The CDR3 is 15 residues long. The CDR3: CASSLPTGPNSPLHF. In nucleotides, the CDR3 is TGTGCCAGCAGTCTCCCGACAGGGCCCAATTCACCCCTCCACTTT.

V is TRBV24-1 and J is TRBJ2-1, with D perhaps matching TRBD2 (6 bases). Trimming took off 4 bases at V and 9 bases at J, with 18 bases between the two ends. The CDR3 contains 15 residues. Germline loops: CDR1 KGHDR, CDR2 SFDVKD. CDR3: CATSDSDDGGSEQFF. In nucleotides, the CDR3 is TGTGCCACCAGTGACTCCGACGATGGGGGGAGTGAGCAGTTCTTC.

The chain links TRBV7-2 to TRBJ1-5; D remains unclear. V gave up 1 base and J gave up 3 bases, with 10 bases separating them. This CDR3 is built from 15 residues. Per germline, CDR1 SGHTA and CDR2 FQGNSA. CDR3 protein: CASSLDGPLNQPQHF. DNA for the CDR3: TGTGCCAGCAGCTTAGACGGGCCTCTCAATCAGCCCCAGCATTTT.

This clone has a single count. The gene calls are TRBV20-1 and TRBJ2-3; D may be TRBD2 (6 bases). Deletions cut 3 bases from V and 2 bases from J, with 15 bases between. Germline V gives CDR1 DFQATT, CDR2 SNEGSKA (reference sequence). This CDR3 has 15 residues. This chain's CDR3 is CSASGAGYTTDTQYF. DNA of the CDR3: TGCAGTGCTAGTGGTGCGGGGTATACCACAGATACGCAGTATTTT.

V is TRBV6-1 and J is TRBJ2-3, with D maybe TRBD2 (6 bases). Trimming stripped 0 bases from V and 0 bases from J, with 7 bases between. The CDR3 totals 15 residues. Germline CDR1 reads MNHNS; CDR2 reads SASEGT. The CDR3, as DNA: TGTGCCAGCAGTGAAGCTAGCGGTAGCACAGATACGCAGTATTTT. Its protein is CASSEASGSTDTQYF.

CDR3 region: CATSRTGEFVDTQYF. The CDR3 DNA is TGTGCCACCTCAAGGACAGGGGAATTCGTAGATACGCAGTATTTT. The chain employs TRBV10-3 and TRBJ2-3, with 9 positions matching TRBD1. Unmatched junction bases numbered 13, after V lost 10 bases and J lost 5 bases. This CDR3 region has 15 residues. Germline CDR1 and CDR2: ENHRY and SYGVKD.

The rearrangement links TRBV4-3 to TRBJ1-3; no firm D call. Trimming removed 4 bases at V and 4 bases at J, with 8 bases between. The length of the CDR3 is 13 residues. CDR1 is LGHNA, CDR2 YSLEER, per germline. The CDR3 nucleotides are TGCGCCAGCAGCCCCTTCGGGGGAAACACCATATATTTT. It translates to CASSPFGGNTIYF.

CDR3 nucleotides: TGTGCCAGCAGCCAAGGGGCAACTAATGAAAAACTGTTTTTT. Its protein is CASSQGATNEKLFF. The chain couples TRBV6-5 to TRBJ1-4; D perhaps matches TRBD1 (5 bases). The CDR3 covers 14 residues. Germline CDR1 MNHEY, CDR2 SVGAGI. Trimming removed 6 bases at V and 0 bases at J, with 8 bases between.